The 5 T cell receptor beta chains listed next were all sequenced from one sample in a study of T cells after yellow fever vaccination. TCRdb processed the 5' RACE reads anew with MiXCR; each CDR3 protein has one entry. The sample carries 250,000 to 350,000 distinct CDR3 sequences, around 9.3% recorded once. The specimen was CD4+ T cells sorted from PBMCs, collected 5 days after the yellow fever booster vaccination. These receptors all come from a man younger than 35 who received the YFV17D yellow fever vaccine.

There are a few counts of this clonotype. The rearrangement joins TRBV29-1 to TRBJ2-7; 11 bases agree with TRBD1. The germline gives CDR1 SQVTM, CDR2 ANQGSEA. The V and J ends lost 8 bases and 2 bases, in that order; junction bases with no gene match: 11. This CDR3 region has 15 residues. In DNA, the CDR3 is TGCAGCCCCCTCGGCCGGGGACAGGGGGCCTACGAGCAGTACGTC. It codes for CSPLGRGQGAYEQYV.

This clonotype was observed many times. This chain connects TRBV12-3 or TRBV12-4 to TRBJ2-5; 7 nucleotides align to TRBD1. The CDR3 runs 14 residues. V gave up 6 bases and J gave up 3 bases; unmatched junction bases: 7. In DNA form, the CDR3 reads TGTGCCAGCAGCCCAGGGGGTCTAAAAGAGACCCAGTACTTC. This codes for CASSPGGLKETQYF.

This clonotype was found a few times. The rearrangement uses TRBV7-9 and TRBJ1-1; a possible D gene is TRBD1 (5 bases). With 4 bases removed from V and 1 base from J, the gap between germline ends came to 13 bases. Germline V gene data show CDR1 as SEHNR and CDR2 as FQNEAQ (reference sequence). CDR3 length: 15 residues. The CDR3 region is CASSSSGLRNTEAFF. The CDR3 nucleotides are TGTGCCAGCAGCTCATCAGGGTTACGGAACACTGAAGCTTTCTTT. The full variable domain, in which reference TRBV7-9 and TRBJ1-1 provide the parts outside the CDR3, is DTGVSQNPRHKITKRGQNVTFRCDPISEHNRLYWYRQTLGQGPEFLTYFQNEAQLEKSRLLSDRFSAERPKGSFSTLEIQRTEQGDSAMYLCASSSSGLRNTEAFFGQGTRLTVV.

The chain carries TRBV11-2 and TRBJ2-7, with D possibly matching TRBD1 (5 bases). Germline V gene lookup returns CDR1 SGHAT and CDR2 FQNNGV. The CDR3 totals 20 residues. Trimming stripped 0 bases from V and 4 bases from J, with 28 bases between. The chain's CDR3 is CASSLDYKTARRVGGYEQYV. CDR3 sequence (DNA): TGTGCCAGCAGCTTAGATTATAAGACAGCTCGAAGGGTTGGTGGGTACGAGCAGTACGTC.

This sequence joins TRBV4-3 and TRBJ1-6, with 8 bases lining up with TRBD1. Germline V gene lookup returns CDR1 LGHNA and CDR2 YSLEER. V lost 1 base and J lost 9; bases outside the gene matches: 2. This CDR3 is built from 14 residues. CDR3 DNA sequence: TGCGCCAGCAGCCAAGCGACAGGGGTTTCACCCCTCCACTTT. Residues: CASSQATGVSPLHF.